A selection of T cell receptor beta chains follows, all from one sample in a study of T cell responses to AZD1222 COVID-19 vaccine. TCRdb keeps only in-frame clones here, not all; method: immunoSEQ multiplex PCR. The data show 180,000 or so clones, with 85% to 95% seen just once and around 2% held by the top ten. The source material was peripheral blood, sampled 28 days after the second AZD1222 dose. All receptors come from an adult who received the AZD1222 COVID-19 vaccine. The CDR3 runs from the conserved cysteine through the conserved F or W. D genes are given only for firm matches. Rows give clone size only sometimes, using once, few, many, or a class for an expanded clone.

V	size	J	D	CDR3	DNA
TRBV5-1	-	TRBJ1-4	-	CASSLDQGTREKLFF	TGCGCCAGCAGCTTGGATCAGGGGACCCGGGAAAAACTGTTTTTT
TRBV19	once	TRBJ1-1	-	CASSEPRQYTEAFF	TGTGCCAGTAGCGAACCCCGGCAGTACACTGAAGCTTTCTTT
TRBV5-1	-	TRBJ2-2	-	CASSFGTWGTGELFF	TGCGCCAGCAGCTTTGGGACCTGGGGCACCGGGGAGCTGTTTTTT
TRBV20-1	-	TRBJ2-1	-	CSASRSLATTNEQFF	TGCAGTGCTAGTCGCTCTCTAGCGACAACCAATGAGCAGTTCTTC
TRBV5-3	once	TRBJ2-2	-	CARSLDEDRGANTGELFF	TGTGCCAGAAGCTTGGATGAGGATAGGGGGGCGAACACCGGGGAGCTGTTTTTT
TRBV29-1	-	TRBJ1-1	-	CSVAAEEAFF	TGCAGCGTTGCGGCGGAGGAAGCTTTCTTT
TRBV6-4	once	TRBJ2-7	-	CASSEAEPYEQYF	TGTGCCAGCAGTGAAGCGGAGCCCTACGAGCAGTACTTC
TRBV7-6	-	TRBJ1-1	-	CASSHGGGTGIGMAFF	TGTGCCAGCAGCCATGGAGGGGGGACCGGAATTGGAATGGCTTTCTTT
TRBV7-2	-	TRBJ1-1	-	CASSLEVVRREAFF	TGTGCCAGCAGCTTAGAGGTTGTGAGGCGAGAAGCTTTCTTT
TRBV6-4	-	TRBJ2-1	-	CASSDSWGHEQFF	TGTGCCAGCAGTGACTCCTGGGGTCATGAGCAGTTCTTC
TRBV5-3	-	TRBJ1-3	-	CARSKSGPGNTIYF	TGTGCCAGAAGCAAATCGGGACCTGGAAACACCATATATTTT
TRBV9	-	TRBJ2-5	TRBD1	CASSLQPTGAEAQYF	TGTGCCAGCAGCCTTCAACCGACAGGGGCTGAGGCCCAGTACTTC
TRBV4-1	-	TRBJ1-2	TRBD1	CASSQEAGQTPYGYTF	TGCGCCAGCAGCCAAGAGGCGGGACAGACACCCTATGGCTACACCTTC
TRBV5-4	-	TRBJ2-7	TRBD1	CASSLRDRGHEQYF	TGTGCCAGCAGCCTAAGGGACAGGGGACACGAGCAGTACTTC
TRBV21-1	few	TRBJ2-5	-	CASSKERQGQETQYF	TGTGCCAGCAGCAAAGAGCGGCAGGGACAAGAGACCCAGTACTTC
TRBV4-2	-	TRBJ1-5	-	CASSQDLGYSNQPQHF	TGTGCCAGCAGCCAAGATCTCGGATATAGCAATCAGCCCCAGCATTTT
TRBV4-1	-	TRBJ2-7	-	CASSQARTYEQYF	TGCGCCAGCAGCCAAGCAAGGACCTACGAGCAGTACTTC
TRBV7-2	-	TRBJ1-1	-	CASNPGGGTEAFF	TGTGCCAGCAACCCGGGAGGGGGAACTGAAGCTTTCTTT
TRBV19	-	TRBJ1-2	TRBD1	CASSVSGTGSTNYGYTF	TGTGCCAGTAGTGTCTCCGGGACAGGTTCCACTAACTATGGCTACACCTTC
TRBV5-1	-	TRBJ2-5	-	CASSSPGAETQYF	TGCGCCAGCAGCTCTCCCGGGGCAGAGACCCAGTACTTC